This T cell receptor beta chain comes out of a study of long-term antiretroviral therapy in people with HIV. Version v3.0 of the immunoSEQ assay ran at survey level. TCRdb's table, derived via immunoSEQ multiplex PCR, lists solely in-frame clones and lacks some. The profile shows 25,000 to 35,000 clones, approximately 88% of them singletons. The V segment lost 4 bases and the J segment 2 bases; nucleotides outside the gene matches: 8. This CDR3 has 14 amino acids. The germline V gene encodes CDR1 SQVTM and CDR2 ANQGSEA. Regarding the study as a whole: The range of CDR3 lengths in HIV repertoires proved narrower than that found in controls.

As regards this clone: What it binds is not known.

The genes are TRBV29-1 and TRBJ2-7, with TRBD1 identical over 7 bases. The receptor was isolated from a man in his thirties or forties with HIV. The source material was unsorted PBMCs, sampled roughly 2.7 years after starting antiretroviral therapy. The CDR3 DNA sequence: TGCAGCGTTGCAGGGACAGTAGACACCTACGAGCAGTACTTC. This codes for CSVAGTVDTYEQYF.